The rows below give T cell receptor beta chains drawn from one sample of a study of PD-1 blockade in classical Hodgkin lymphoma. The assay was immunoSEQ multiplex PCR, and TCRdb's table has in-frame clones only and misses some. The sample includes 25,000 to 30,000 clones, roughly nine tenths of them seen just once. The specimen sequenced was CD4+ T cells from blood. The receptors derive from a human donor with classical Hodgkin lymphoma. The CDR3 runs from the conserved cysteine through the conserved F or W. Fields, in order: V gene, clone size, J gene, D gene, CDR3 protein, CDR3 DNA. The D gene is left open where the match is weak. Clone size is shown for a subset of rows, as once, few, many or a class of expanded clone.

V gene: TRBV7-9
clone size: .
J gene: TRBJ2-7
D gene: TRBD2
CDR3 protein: CASSLAGGPFYEQYF
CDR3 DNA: TGTGCCAGCAGCTTAGCGGGAGGGCCTTTCTACGAGCAGTACTTC

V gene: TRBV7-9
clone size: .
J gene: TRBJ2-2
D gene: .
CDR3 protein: CASSLAGSLGTGELFF
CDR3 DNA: TGTGCCAGCAGCTTAGCGGGCTCCCTTGGGACCGGGGAGCTGTTTTTT

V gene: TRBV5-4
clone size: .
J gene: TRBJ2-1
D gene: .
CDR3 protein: CASSLGGGPSSYNEQFF
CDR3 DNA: TGTGCCAGCAGTCTGGGGGGGGGCCCAAGCTCCTACAATGAGCAGTTCTTC

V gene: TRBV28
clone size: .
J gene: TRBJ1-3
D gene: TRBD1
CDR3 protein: CASSSQGATGNTIYF
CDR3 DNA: TGTGCCAGCAGTTCGCAGGGGGCTACTGGAAACACCATATATTTT

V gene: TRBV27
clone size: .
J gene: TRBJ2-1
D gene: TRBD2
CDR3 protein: CASSFTSGRYEQFF
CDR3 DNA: TGTGCCAGCAGTTTTACTAGCGGGAGGTATGAGCAGTTCTTC

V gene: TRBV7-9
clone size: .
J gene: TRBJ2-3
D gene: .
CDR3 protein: CASSLSSTDTQYF
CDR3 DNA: TGTGCCAGCAGCCTAAGCAGCACAGATACGCAGTATTTT

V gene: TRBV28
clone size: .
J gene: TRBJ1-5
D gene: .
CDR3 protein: CASMWQAAGQPQHF
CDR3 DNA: TGTGCCAGCATGTGGCAGGCGGCGGGTCAGCCCCAGCATTTT

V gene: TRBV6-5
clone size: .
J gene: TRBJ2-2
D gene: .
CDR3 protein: CASSYRGSATGELFF
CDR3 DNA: TGTGCCAGCAGTTACCGAGGGAGTGCGACCGGGGAGCTGTTTTTT

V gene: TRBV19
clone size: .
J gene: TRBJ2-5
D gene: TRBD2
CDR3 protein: CASSTSLAGGVETQYF
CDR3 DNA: TGTGCCAGTAGTACCTCTCTAGCGGGAGGTGTGGAGACCCAGTACTTC

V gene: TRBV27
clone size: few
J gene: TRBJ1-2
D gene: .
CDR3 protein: CASSLGQTPGIYGYTF
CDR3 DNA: TGTGCCAGCAGTCTTGGACAGACCCCTGGAATCTATGGCTACACCTTC

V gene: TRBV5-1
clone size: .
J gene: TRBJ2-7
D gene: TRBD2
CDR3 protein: CASSLRTSGSGEQYF
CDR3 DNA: TGCGCCAGCAGCCTGAGGACTAGCGGGTCGGGGGAGCAGTACTTC

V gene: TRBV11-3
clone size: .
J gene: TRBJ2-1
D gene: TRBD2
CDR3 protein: CASSLSGGTANEQFF
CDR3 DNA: TGTGCCAGCAGCTTATCGGGAGGGACGGCCAATGAGCAGTTCTTC

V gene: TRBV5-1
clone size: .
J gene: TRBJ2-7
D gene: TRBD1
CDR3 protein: CASRMGRQGGYEQYF
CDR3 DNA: TGCGCCAGCAGGATGGGTCGACAGGGCGGCTACGAGCAGTACTTC

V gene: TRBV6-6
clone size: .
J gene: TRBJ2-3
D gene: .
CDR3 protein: CASSWLPRTDTQYF
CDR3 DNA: TGTGCCAGCAGTTGGCTACCTCGCACAGATACGCAGTATTTT

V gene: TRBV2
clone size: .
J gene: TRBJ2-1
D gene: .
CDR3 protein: CASRGPGNEQFF
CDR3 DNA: TGTGCCAGCAGAGGGCCGGGCAATGAGCAGTTCTTC

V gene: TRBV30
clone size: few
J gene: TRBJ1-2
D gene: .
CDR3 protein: CAAAGALGYTF
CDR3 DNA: TGTGCTGCCGCGGGGGCGCTTGGCTACACCTTC

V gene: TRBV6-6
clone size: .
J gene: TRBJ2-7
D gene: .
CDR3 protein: CASSRQNEQYF
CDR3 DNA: TGTGCCAGCAGTCGTCAAAACGAGCAGTACTTC

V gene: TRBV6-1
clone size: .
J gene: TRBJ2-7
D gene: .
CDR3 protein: CASSEPTAPYEQYF
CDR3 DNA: TGTGCCAGCAGTGAACCGACAGCCCCCTACGAGCAGTACTTC

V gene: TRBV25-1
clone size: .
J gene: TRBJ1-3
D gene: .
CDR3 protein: CASMGGNTIYF
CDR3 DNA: TGTGCCAGCATGGGAGGAAACACCATATATTTT

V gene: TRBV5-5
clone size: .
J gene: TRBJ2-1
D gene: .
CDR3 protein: CASSLTITPYNEQFF
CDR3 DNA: TGTGCCAGCAGCTTGACTATTACCCCCTACAATGAGCAGTTCTTC

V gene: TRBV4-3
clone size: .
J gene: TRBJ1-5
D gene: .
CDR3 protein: CASSQARLTGNQPQHF
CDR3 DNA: TGCGCCAGCAGCCAAGCTCGGCTGACGGGCAATCAGCCCCAGCATTTT

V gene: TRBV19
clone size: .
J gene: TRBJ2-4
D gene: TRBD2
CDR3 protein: CASSMPGLAGGGNIQYF
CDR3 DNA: TGTGCCAGTAGTATGCCGGGACTAGCGGGAGGTGGTAACATTCAGTACTTC

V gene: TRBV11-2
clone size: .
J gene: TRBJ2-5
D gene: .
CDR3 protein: CASSLGEETQYF
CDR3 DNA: TGTGCCAGCAGCTTGGGGGAGGAGACCCAGTACTTC

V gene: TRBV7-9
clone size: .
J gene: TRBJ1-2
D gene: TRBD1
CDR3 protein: CASNTLQGDNYGYTF
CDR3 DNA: TGTGCCAGCAACACCTTACAGGGGGATAACTATGGCTACACCTTC

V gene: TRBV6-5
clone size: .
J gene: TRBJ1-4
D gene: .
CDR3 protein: CASSYTGPEKLFF
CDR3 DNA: TGTGCCAGCAGTTACACGGGACCTGAAAAACTGTTTTTT

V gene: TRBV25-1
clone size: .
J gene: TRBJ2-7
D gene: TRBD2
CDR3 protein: CASSDPASGRAYEQYF
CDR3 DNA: TGTGCCAGCAGTGATCCCGCTAGCGGGAGGGCCTACGAGCAGTACTTC

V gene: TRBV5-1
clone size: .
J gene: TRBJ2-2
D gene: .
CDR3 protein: CASSLEGNTGELFF
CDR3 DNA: TGCGCCAGCAGCTTGGAGGGGAACACCGGGGAGCTGTTTTTT

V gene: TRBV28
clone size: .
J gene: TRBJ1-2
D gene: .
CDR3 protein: CASSFSPANYGYTF
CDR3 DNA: TGTGCCAGCAGTTTCTCTCCAGCTAACTATGGCTACACCTTC

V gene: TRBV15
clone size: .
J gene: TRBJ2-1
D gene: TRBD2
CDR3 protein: CATSRVGTSGRGGYNEQFF
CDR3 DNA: TGTGCCACCAGCAGGGTTGGGACTAGCGGGAGGGGGGGCTACAATGAGCAGTTCTTC

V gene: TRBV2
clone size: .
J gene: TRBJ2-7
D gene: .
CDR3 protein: CASSEASPDGGQYF
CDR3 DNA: TGTGCCAGCAGTGAAGCGAGCCCTGATGGGGGGCAGTACTTC

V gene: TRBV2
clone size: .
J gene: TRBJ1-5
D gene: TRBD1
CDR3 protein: CASNLQGANQPQHF
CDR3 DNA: TGTGCCAGCAACCTACAGGGGGCGAATCAGCCCCAGCATTTT

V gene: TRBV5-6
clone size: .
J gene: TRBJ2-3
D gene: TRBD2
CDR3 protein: CASNNAPGTKSSGRDTQYF
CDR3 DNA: TGTGCCAGCAACAACGCCCCGGGAACAAAGTCTAGCGGGAGAGATACGCAGTATTTT

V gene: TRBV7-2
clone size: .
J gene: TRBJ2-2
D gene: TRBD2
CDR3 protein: CASSPHPSASGSIGELFF
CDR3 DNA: TGTGCCAGCAGCCCTCACCCCTCAGCTAGCGGGAGTATCGGGGAGCTGTTTTTT